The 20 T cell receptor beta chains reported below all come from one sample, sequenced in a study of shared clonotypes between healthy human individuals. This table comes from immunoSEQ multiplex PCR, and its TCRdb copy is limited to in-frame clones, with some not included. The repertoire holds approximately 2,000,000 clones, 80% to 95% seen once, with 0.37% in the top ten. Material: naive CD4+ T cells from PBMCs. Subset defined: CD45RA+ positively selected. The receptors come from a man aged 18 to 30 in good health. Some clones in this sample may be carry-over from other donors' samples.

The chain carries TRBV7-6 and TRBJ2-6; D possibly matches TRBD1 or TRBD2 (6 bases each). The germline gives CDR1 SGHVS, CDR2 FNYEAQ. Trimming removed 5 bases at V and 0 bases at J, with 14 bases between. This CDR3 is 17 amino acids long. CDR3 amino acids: CASSPGAARSGANVLTF. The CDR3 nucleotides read TGTGCCAGCAGCCCGGGGGCCGCCCGCTCTGGGGCCAACGTCCTGACTTTC.

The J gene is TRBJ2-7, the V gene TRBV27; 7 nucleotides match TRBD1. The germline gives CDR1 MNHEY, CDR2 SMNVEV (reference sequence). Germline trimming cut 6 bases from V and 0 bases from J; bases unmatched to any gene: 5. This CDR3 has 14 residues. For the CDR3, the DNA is TGTGCCAGCAGGAAGGACAGGTACTCCTACGAGCAGTACTTC. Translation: CASRKDRYSYEQYF.

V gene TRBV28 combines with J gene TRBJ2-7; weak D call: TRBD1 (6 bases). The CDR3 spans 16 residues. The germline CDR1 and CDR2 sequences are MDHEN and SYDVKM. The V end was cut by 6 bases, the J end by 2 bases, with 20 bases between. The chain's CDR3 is CASSSLGQGYPYEQYF. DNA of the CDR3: TGTGCCAGCAGCTCCCTCGGGCAGGGGTACCCCTACGAGCAGTACTTC.

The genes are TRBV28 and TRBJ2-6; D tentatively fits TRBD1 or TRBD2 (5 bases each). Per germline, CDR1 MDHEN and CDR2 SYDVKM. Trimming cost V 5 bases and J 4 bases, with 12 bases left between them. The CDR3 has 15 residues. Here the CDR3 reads CASSPLEGGANVLTF. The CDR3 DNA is TGTGCCAGCAGTCCCCTAGAGGGGGGGGCCAACGTCCTGACTTTC. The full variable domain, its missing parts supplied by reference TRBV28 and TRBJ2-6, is DVKVTQSSRYLVKRTGEKVFLECVQDMDHENMFWYRQDPGLGLRLIYFSYDVKMKEKGDIPEGYSVSREKKERFSLILESASTNQTSMYLCASSPLEGGANVLTFGAGSRLTVL.

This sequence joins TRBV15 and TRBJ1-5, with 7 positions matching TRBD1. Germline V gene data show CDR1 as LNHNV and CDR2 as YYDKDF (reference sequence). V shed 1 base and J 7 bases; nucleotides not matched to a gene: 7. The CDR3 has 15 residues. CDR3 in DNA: TGTGCCACCAGCAGAGGACAGGGTAGAAAACAGCCCCAGCATTTT. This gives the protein CATSRGQGRKQPQHF.

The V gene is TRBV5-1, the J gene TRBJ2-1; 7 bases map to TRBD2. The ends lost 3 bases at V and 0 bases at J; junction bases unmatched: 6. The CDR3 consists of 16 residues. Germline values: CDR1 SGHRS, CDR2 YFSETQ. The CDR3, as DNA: TGCGCCAGCAGCTCGACGGGACTAAGCTCCTACAATGAGCAGTTCTTC. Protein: CASSSTGLSSYNEQFF.

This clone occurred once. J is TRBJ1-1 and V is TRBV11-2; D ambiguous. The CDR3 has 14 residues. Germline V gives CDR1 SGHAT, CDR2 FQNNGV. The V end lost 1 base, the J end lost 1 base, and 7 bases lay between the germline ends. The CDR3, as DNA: TGTGCCAGCAGCTTAGCCCCCAGGAACACTGAAGCTTTCTTT. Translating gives CASSLAPRNTEAFF.

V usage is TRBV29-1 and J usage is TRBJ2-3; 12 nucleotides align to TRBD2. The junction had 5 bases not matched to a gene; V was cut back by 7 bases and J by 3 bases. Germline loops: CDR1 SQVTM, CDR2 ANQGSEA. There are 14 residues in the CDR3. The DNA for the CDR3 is TGCAGCGGTATAACTAGCGGGAGGACAGATACGCAGTATTTT. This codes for CSGITSGRTDTQYF.

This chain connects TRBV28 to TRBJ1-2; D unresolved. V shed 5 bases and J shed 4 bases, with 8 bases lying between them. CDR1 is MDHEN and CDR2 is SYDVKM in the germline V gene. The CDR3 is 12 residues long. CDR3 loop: CASSTRLYGYTF. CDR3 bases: TGTGCCAGCAGTACCCGACTCTATGGCTACACCTTC.

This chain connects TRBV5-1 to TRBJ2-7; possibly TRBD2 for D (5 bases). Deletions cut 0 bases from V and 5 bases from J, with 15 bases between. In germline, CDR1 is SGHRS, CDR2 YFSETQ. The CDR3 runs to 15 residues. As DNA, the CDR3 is TGCGCCAGCAGCTTGGTCCGGGCCCCCGGGGACGAGCAGTACTTC. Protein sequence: CASSLVRAPGDEQYF.

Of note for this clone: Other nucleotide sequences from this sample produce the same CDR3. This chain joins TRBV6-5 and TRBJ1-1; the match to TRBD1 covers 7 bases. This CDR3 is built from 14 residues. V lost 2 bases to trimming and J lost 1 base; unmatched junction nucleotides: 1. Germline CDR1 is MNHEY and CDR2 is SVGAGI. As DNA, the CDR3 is TGTGCCAGCAGTTACCCAGGGGGGAACACTGAAGCTTTCTTT. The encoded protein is CASSYPGGNTEAFF.

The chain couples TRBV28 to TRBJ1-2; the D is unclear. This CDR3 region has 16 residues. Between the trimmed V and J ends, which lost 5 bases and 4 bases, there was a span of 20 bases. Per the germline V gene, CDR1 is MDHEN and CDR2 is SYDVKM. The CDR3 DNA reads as TGTGCCAGCAGTCCGTCAGGACGGCTGGTGTCCTATGGCTACACCTTC. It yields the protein CASSPSGRLVSYGYTF.

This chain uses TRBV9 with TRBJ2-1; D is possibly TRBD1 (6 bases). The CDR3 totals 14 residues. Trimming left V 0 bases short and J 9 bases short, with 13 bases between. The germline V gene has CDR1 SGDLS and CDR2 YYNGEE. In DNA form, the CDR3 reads TGTGCCAGCAGCGTAGAGGGCAGGGGCATTGAGCAGTTCTTC. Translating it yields CASSVEGRGIEQFF.

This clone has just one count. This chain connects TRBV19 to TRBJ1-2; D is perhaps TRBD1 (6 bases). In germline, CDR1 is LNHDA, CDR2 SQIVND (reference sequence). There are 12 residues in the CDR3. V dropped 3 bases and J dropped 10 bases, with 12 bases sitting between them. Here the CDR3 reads CASSMGAVSYTF. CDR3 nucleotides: TGTGCCAGTAGTATGGGGGCCGTGTCCTACACCTTC.

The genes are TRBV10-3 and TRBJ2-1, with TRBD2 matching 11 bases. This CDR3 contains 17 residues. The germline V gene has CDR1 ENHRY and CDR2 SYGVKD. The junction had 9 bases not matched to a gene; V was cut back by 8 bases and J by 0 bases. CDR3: CAISGLAEASSYNEQFF. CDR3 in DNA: TGTGCCATCTCGGGACTAGCGGAGGCCAGCTCCTACAATGAGCAGTTCTTC.

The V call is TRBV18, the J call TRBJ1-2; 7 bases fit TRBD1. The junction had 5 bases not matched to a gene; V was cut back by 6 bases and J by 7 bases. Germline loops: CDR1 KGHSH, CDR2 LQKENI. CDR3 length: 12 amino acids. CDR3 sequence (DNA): TGTGCCAGCTCGGGGGACAGATTTGGCTACACCTTC. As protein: CASSGDRFGYTF.

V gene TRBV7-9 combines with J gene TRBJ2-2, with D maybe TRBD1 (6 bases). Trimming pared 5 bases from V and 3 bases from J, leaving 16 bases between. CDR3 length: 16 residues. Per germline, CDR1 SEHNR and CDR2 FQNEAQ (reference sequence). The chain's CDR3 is CASSPLGNRDTGELFF. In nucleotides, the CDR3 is TGTGCCAGCAGCCCCTTGGGGAACAGGGACACCGGGGAGCTGTTTTTT.

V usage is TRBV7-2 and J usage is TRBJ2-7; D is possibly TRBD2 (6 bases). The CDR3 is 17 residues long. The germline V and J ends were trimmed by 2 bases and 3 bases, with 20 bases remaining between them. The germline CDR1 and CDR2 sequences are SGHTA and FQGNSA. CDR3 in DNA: TGTGCCAGCAGCTTATTCCATTCCGGGACTGCTGGCTACGAGCAGTACTTC. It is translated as CASSLFHSGTAGYEQYF.

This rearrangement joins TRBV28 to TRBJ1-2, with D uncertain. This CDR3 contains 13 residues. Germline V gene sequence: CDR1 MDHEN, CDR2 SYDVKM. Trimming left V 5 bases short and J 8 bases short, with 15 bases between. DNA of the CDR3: TGTGCCAGCAGTCTCCATCAAGGGTTCGGCTACACCTTC. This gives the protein CASSLHQGFGYTF.

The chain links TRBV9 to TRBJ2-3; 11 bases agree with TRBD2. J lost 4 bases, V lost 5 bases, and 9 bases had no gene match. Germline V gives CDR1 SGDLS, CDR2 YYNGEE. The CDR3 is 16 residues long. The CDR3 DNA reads TGTGCCAGCAGTAAGAGTAGCGGGAGGGCCCCAGATACGCAGTATTTT. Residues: CASSKSSGRAPDTQYF.